This T cell receptor beta chain was profiled in a study of cytomegalovirus exposure and HLA in healthy donors. Comment on this clone: Germline and junction disagree at one end, which may indicate a read error.

CDR1 is SEHNR and CDR2 is FQNEAQ in the germline V gene (reference sequence). CDR3 size: 12 residues. PCR primers comprised 60 Vbeta and 13 Jbeta primers. Measured with immunoSEQ multiplex PCR; TCRdb has only the in-frame clones, and not every one. The sample shows 80,000 to 100,000 clones, about 81% of them seen only once. The sequence came from a man in his forties or fifties in good health and CMV-seropositive. The V and J genes are TRBV7-9 and TRBJ1-6; D is uncertain. The sample consisted of PBMCs. CDR3 sequence (DNA): TGTTCCAGCATCGGTTACGCTTCACCCCTCCACTTT. Protein product: CSSIGYASPLHF.